One sample yielded the 19 T cell receptor beta chains listed below, sequenced in a study of PD-L1 blockade in urothelial cancer. The method was immunoSEQ multiplex PCR; TCRdb's version includes in-frame clones alone and lacks a portion of them. The table has fewer than 25,000 clones, about 83% seen once. Here the sequenced sample was PBMCs, taken around atezolizumab (anti-PD-L1) treatment. These receptors all come from a man aged 50-60 years with urothelial cancer.

CDR3 residues: CASSLDESLKNIQYF. As DNA, the CDR3 is TGCGCCAGCAGCTTGGACGAGTCCCTAAAAAACATTCAGTACTTC. The chain recombines TRBV5-1 with TRBJ2-4; D call uncertain. V was cut by 0 bases and J by 4 bases, with 11 bases left in between. The CDR3 has 15 residues. CDR1 and CDR2 from the germline V gene are SGHRS and YFSETQ.

The J gene is TRBJ2-1, the V gene TRBV7-3; D is ambiguous. The germline CDR1 and CDR2 sequences are SGHTA and FQGTGA. The V end was cut by 6 bases, the J end by 0 bases, with 6 bases between. This CDR3 is 13 amino acids long. The CDR3 region is CASRNSSYNEQFF. Here the CDR3 DNA reads TGTGCCAGCAGGAATAGCTCCTACAATGAGCAGTTCTTC. Full variable domain (missing parts from reference TRBV7-3 and TRBJ2-1): GAGVSQTPSNKVTEKGKYVELRCDPISGHTALYWYRQSLGQGPEFLIYFQGTGAADDSGLPNDRFFAVRPEGSVSTLKIQRTERGDSAVYLCASRNSSYNEQFFGPGTRLTVL.

The chain is built from TRBV19 and TRBJ2-4, with D perhaps TRBD2 (5 bases). CDR1 is LNHDA and CDR2 is SQIVND in the germline V gene (reference sequence). With 5 bases removed from V and 8 bases from J, the gap between germline ends came to 13 bases. The CDR3 is 13 residues long. CDR3 nucleotide sequence: TGTGCCAGTAGTGCCGACGCGGAGGACATTCAGTACTTC. Protein sequence: CASSADAEDIQYF. Together with reference TRBV19 and TRBJ2-4, the CDR3 gives the full variable domain: DGGITQSPKYLFRKEGQNVTLSCEQNLNHDAMYWYRQDPGQGLRLIYYSQIVNDFQKGDIAEGYSVSREKKESFPLTVTSAQKNPTAFYLCASSADAEDIQYFGAGTRLSVL.

The chain carries TRBV19 and TRBJ2-2; TRBD1 matches at 11 bases. The CDR3 sequence is 13 residues long. From germline, CDR1 is LNHDA and CDR2 SQIVND (reference sequence). The V gene end was trimmed by 9 bases and the J gene end by 6 bases; junction bases not matched to a gene: 3. The CDR3 sequence: CASAGQGAGELFF. The CDR3 DNA is TGTGCCAGCGCGGGACAGGGGGCCGGGGAGCTGTTTTTT.

This clone was seen just once. V is TRBV14 and J is TRBJ2-7; TRBD1 agrees at 11 bases. The CDR3 is 13 residues long. With V trimmed by 4 bases and J by 10 bases, 6 bases remained unmatched. The germline CDR1 and CDR2 sequences are SGHDN and FVKESK. The CDR3 DNA is TGTGCCAGCAGCCCTCGGACAGGGGGCTTTCAGTACTTC. This translates into CASSPRTGGFQYF.

This chain links TRBV7-9 with TRBJ1-4; D is uncertain. Trimming removed 2 bases from V and 5 bases from J, with 9 bases in between. CDR3 length: 14 amino acids. Germline V gene sequence: CDR1 SEHNR, CDR2 FQNEAQ (reference sequence). The DNA of the CDR3 is TGTGCCAGCAGCTTATGGGCCCCGAATGAAAAACTGTTTTTT. It is translated as CASSLWAPNEKLFF.

This rearrangement joins TRBV15 to TRBJ1-5, with D tentatively TRBD1 (6 bases). The V gene's germline CDR1 is LNHNV and CDR2 YYDKDF (reference sequence). CDR3 length equals 19 residues. V was trimmed by 5 bases and J by 3 bases, leaving 26 bases between them. The CDR3 reads CATSPKKLWTVFTNQPQHF. CDR3 in DNA: TGTGCCACCAGCCCGAAGAAACTATGGACAGTCTTTACCAATCAGCCCCAGCATTTT.

The CDR3 sequence is CASSSDRGKKPYEQYF. DNA for the CDR3: TGTGCCAGCAGTTCCGACAGGGGGAAGAAACCCTACGAGCAGTACTTC. This chain joins TRBV27 and TRBJ2-7; 9 bases are shared with TRBD1. Germline V gene lookup returns CDR1 MNHEY and CDR2 SMNVEV (reference sequence). The CDR3 is 16 residues long. J was trimmed by 2 bases and V by 4 bases; bases with no gene match: 9.

This clone was seen a few times. CDR3 loop: CASRKAGTGNTGELFF. In nucleotides, the CDR3 is TGCGCCAGCCGTAAAGCCGGGACAGGGAATACCGGGGAGCTGTTTTTT. V usage is TRBV5-1 and J usage is TRBJ2-2; TRBD1 matches 9 bases. This CDR3 has 16 residues. Trimming cost V 7 bases and J 5 bases; bases outside gene matches: 12. Germline V gene sequence: CDR1 SGHRS, CDR2 YFSETQ.

This chain links TRBV19 with TRBJ1-1; 9 positions agree with TRBD1. The V segment lost 6 bases and the J segment 4 bases; nucleotides outside the gene matches: 6. CDR3 length equals 14 residues. CDR1 is LNHDA, CDR2 SQIVND, per germline (reference sequence). This CDR3 reads CASSPGTGITEAFF. In nucleotides, the CDR3 is TGTGCCAGTAGCCCCGGGACAGGGATCACTGAAGCTTTCTTT.

The chain carries TRBV6-1 and TRBJ1-5; possible D gene TRBD1, 6 bases. Per germline, CDR1 MNHNS and CDR2 SASEGT. V dropped 4 bases and J dropped 3 bases, with 13 bases sitting between them. This CDR3 has 15 residues. The CDR3 bases are TGTGCCAGCAGTGTCCAGGGGTGGAACAATCAGCCCCAGCATTTT. As protein: CASSVQGWNNQPQHF.

DNA for the CDR3: TGTGCCAGCAGCCAAGGACTAGCGGGAGTTACAGGGCAGTACTTC. It is translated as CASSQGLAGVTGQYF. J is TRBJ2-7 and V is TRBV14, with 12 bases aligning to TRBD2. The CDR3 has 15 amino acids. Germline V gene lookup returns CDR1 SGHDN and CDR2 FVKESK. V gave up 1 base and J gave up 9 bases; unmatched junction bases: 7.

The chain recombines TRBV13 with TRBJ2-5, with 8 bases lining up with TRBD1. The trim removed 5 bases at V and 1 base at J, leaving 9 bases unmatched. Per the germline V gene, CDR1 is PRHDT and CDR2 is FYEKMQ (reference sequence). The CDR3 extends over 16 amino acids. The DNA of the CDR3 is TGTGCCAGCAGCGGAACCCGGGACAGGCCCCAAGAGACCCAGTACTTC. Translating it yields CASSGTRDRPQETQYF.

The chain joins TRBV10-1 to TRBJ2-5, with 10 bases matching TRBD2. CDR1 is WNHNN and CDR2 is SYGVQD in the germline V gene (reference sequence). With V trimmed by 5 bases and J by 7 bases, 19 bases remained unmatched. The CDR3 length is 18 residues. CDR3 DNA sequence: TGCGCCAGCAGTCGCCGGCAGGAGCGGGGGGGTCCCCGGGTGACCCAGTACTTC. This encodes CASSRRQERGGPRVTQYF.

V usage is TRBV11-2 and J usage is TRBJ2-1; D perhaps matches TRBD1 (6 bases). The CDR3 covers 13 residues. V lost 8 bases and J lost 6, with 14 bases in between. Per germline, CDR1 SGHAT and CDR2 FQNNGV. The DNA of the CDR3 is TGTGCCAGCTTCAGAGGGGGAGTCAATGAGCAGTTCTTC. As protein: CASFRGGVNEQFF.

The V and J genes are TRBV7-2 and TRBJ1-2; D unresolved. V lost 5 bases, J lost 8 bases, and 24 bases lay in between. Per the germline V gene, CDR1 is SGHTA and CDR2 is FQGNSA. The CDR3 is 16 amino acids. The CDR3 sequence: CASSLPFHRTSEGYTF. The CDR3 coding sequence is TGTGCCAGCAGCCTTCCCTTCCACAGAACCTCTGAAGGCTACACCTTC.

The rearrangement links TRBV28 to TRBJ2-5; 8 bases align to TRBD1. This CDR3 has 19 amino acids. Trimming removed 3 bases from V and 2 bases from J; junction bases left unmatched: 17. Germline V gives CDR1 MDHEN, CDR2 SYDVKM. CDR3: CASSLTATGGRGGQETQYF. CDR3 nucleotides: TGTGCCAGCAGTTTGACAGCTACAGGGGGAAGAGGAGGACAAGAGACCCAGTACTTC.

The gene calls are TRBV9 and TRBJ2-3, with 7 nucleotides matching TRBD1. The CDR3 is 16 residues long. V was clipped by 4 bases and J by 1 base; unmatched bases: 9. From germline, CDR1 is SGDLS and CDR2 YYNGEE. For the CDR3, the DNA is TGTGCCAGCAGCCCCCGGACAGGTATGCGCACAGATACGCAGTATTTT. Its translation is CASSPRTGMRTDTQYF.

The chain links TRBV27 to TRBJ2-7, with D possibly matching TRBD2 (6 bases). The CDR3 is 12 amino acids. Trimming stripped 6 bases from V and 7 bases from J, with 13 bases between. Germline values: CDR1 MNHEY, CDR2 SMNVEV (reference sequence). As DNA, the CDR3 is TGTGCCAGCAGGACCGAGGGGAGGGAGCAGTACTTC. Its translation: CASRTEGREQYF.